Shown below are 3 T cell receptor beta chains from a single sample sequenced in a study of T cells after yellow fever vaccination. Via MiXCR, TCRdb re-called the 5' RACE reads, giving one row per CDR3 protein. The sample records under 600,000 distinct CDR3 sequences, 21% being singletons. Sequencing was performed on PBMCs, taken roughly 23 days after the first yellow fever vaccination. These receptors were obtained from a young man who received the YFV17D yellow fever vaccine.

The V call is TRBV3-1, the J call TRBJ2-6; TRBD1 matches 11 bases. CDR1 and CDR2 from the germline V gene are LGHDT and YNNKEL (reference sequence). The CDR3 contains 17 residues. With V trimmed by 4 bases and J by 4 bases, 6 bases remained unmatched. The DNA for the CDR3 is TGTGCCAGCAGCCGTGGACAGGGGGCGGTGGGGGCCAACGTCCTGACTTTC. Its translation: CASSRGQGAVGANVLTF.

At least ten counts were recorded for this clonotype. The chain joins TRBV6-2 or TRBV6-3 to TRBJ2-7; no reliable D call. Germline V gene lookup returns CDR1 MNHEY and CDR2 SVGEGT. Trimming took 5 bases from V and 4 from J, leaving 6 bases between them. The length of the CDR3 is 11 residues. The CDR3 protein is CASSPAYEQYF. The CDR3, as DNA: TGTGCCAGCAGTCCCGCGTACGAGCAGTACTTC.

This clonotype was seen a few times. The gene calls are TRBV7-9 and TRBJ2-1; no clear D. This CDR3 region has 15 residues. V dropped 1 base and J dropped 5 bases, with 12 bases sitting between them. Per the germline V gene, CDR1 is SEHNR and CDR2 is FQNEAQ (reference sequence). The CDR3 DNA reads as TGTGCCAGCAGCTTAGTTATGTTAACCGACAATGAGCAGTTCTTC. This sequence encodes CASSLVMLTDNEQFF. Variable domain in full (rest from reference TRBV7-9 and TRBJ2-1): DTGVSQNPRHKITKRGQNVTFRCDPISEHNRLYWYRQTLGQGPEFLTYFQNEAQLEKSRLLSDRFSAERPKGSFSTLEIQRTEQGDSAMYLCASSLVMLTDNEQFFGPGTRLTVL.